This entry is about one T cell receptor (beta chain). The antigen is not known. This sample stems from a study of long-term antiretroviral therapy in people with HIV. Study-level results: Controls had broader CDR3 length ranges than HIV repertoires did. Sampling of blood ran from the mid-2000s to the late 2010s, and older ART regimens were possibly in use. Despite increasing after ART, diversity remained lower than that of transplant donor controls.

Trimming cost V 1 base and J 10 bases; bases outside gene matches: 9. This CDR3 has 16 amino acids. The germline V gene has CDR1 LGHNA and CDR2 YNFKEQ. Researchers ran immunoSEQ v3.0 at survey level. Repertoires were generated with immunoSEQ multiplex PCR, while TCRdb's copy carries only in-frame clones and drops some. The data show more than 25,000 clones, 65% to 85% seen once. The sequences come from unsorted PBMCs, collected 3 years after starting antiretroviral therapy. The rearrangement links TRBV4-2 to TRBJ2-3; 12 bases align to TRBD2. This receptor was obtained from a man aged 35 to 55 with HIV. The CDR3: CASSQGLAGGGEAQYF. The CDR3 DNA reads TGTGCCAGCAGCCAAGGCCTAGCGGGAGGGGGCGAGGCGCAGTATTTT.